The present TCR beta chain was sequenced within a study of breast tumors, draining lymph nodes, adjacent tissues. Study-level results: Luminal-like breast cancer showed significantly greater tumor-nontumor repertoire similarity than basal-like breast cancer did. Compared with lymph nodes, tumors were less diverse; compared with nontumor tissue, more.

TCRdb re-derived calls from the multiplex PCR reads in MiXCR, one entry per CDR3 protein. Of some 130,000 distinct CDR3 sequences in the sample, about 20% were seen once. Breast cancer patients provided tissue from their axillary draining lymph nodes. This clonotype was seen repeatedly, ten times or more. Its antigen is unidentified. Trimming removed 5 bases from V and 0 bases from J, with 14 bases in between. CDR3 size: 17 residues. Germline-derived CDR1 and CDR2 are SGHVS and FNYEAQ. The receptor comes from a female donor with breast cancer. Some clones in this sample may be carry-over from other donors' samples. The V and J genes are TRBV7-6 and TRBJ1-6; D ambiguous. The sequenced material came from axillary lymph node tissue. CDR3 amino acids: CASSPNPSNSYNSPLHF. CDR3 in DNA: TGTGCCAGCAGCCCTAATCCCTCGAACTCCTATAATTCACCCCTCCACTTT.